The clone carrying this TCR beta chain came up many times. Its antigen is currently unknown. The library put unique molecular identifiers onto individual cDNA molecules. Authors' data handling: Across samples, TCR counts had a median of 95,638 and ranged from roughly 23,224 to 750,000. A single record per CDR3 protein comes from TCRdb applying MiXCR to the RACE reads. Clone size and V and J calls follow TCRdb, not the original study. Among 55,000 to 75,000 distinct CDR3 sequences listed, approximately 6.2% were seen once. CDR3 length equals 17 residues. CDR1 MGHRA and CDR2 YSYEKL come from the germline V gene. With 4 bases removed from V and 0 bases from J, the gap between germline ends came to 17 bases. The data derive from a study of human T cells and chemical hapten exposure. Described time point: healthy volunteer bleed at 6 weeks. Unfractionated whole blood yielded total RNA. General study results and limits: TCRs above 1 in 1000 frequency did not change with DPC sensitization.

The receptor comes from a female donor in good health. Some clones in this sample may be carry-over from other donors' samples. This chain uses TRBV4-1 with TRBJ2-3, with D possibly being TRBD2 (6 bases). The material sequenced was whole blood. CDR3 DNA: TGCGCCAGCAGCCTGGCCGGGAGCCCGACTAGCACAGATACGCAGTATTTT. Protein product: CASSLAGSPTSTDTQYF.